Below are 3 T cell receptor beta chains sequenced from a single sample in a study of blood T cell repertoires in COVID-19. Here immunoSEQ multiplex PCR was the method, and the copy in TCRdb shows in-frame clones only, minus some. This table holds about 400,000 clones, over 85% found once. The sample taken for sequencing was PBMCs or T cells enriched from blood (not recorded which). The receptors come from a woman in her twenties or thirties who had recovered from COVID-19.

This clone has just one count. This rearrangement joins TRBV3-1 (or the pseudogene TRBV3-2) to TRBJ2-7, with a tentative D call TRBD2 (6 bases). V was clipped by 4 bases and J by 7 bases, with 14 bases between them. The V gene's germline CDR1 is LGHDT and CDR2 YNNKEL (reference sequence). The CDR3 extends over 13 amino acids. CDR3 residues: CASSPPGEREQYF. Written as DNA, the CDR3 is TGTGCCAGCAGCCCCCCGGGAGAACGAGAGCAGTACTTC.

This chain joins TRBV27 and TRBJ2-5; 7 nucleotides agree with TRBD1. Germline V gene sequence: CDR1 MNHEY, CDR2 SMNVEV (reference sequence). The CDR3 extends over 13 amino acids. V gave up 3 bases and J gave up 5 bases; unmatched junction bases: 3. CDR3 coding DNA: TGTGCCAGCAGTTTGACAGGGAAGGAGACCCAGTACTTC. This translates into CASSLTGKETQYF.

V usage is TRBV9 and J usage is TRBJ2-1; TRBD2 matches 12 bases. Germline trimming cut 4 bases from V and 0 bases from J; bases unmatched to any gene: 14. Germline CDR1 is SGDLS and CDR2 is YYNGEE. This CDR3 spans 20 amino acids. CDR3 in DNA: TGTGCCAGCAGCTCCTCGATCGGGACTAGCGGGTCCGGCTCCTACAATGAGCAGTTCTTC. Its protein is CASSSSIGTSGSGSYNEQFF.